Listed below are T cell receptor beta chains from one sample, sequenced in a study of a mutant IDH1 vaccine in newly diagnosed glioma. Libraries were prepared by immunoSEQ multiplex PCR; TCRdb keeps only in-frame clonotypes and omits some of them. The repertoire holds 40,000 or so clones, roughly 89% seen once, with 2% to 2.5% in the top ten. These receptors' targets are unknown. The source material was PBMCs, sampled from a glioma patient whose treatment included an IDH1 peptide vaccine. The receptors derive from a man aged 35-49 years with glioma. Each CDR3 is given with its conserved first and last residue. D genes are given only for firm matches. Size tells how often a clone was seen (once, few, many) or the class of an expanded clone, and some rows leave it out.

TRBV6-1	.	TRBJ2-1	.	CASSSGTGYNEQFF	TGTGCCAGCAGCTCCGGGACGGGTTACAATGAGCAGTTCTTC
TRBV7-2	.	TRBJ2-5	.	CASSLRTAQETQYF	TGTGCCAGCAGCTTACGAACAGCACAAGAGACCCAGTACTTC
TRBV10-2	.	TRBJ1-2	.	CATGAGANYGYTF	TGCGCCACCGGGGCAGGGGCTAACTATGGCTACACCTTC
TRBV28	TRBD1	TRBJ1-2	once	CASRAGGHGYTF	TGTGCCAGCCGGGCAGGGGGACATGGCTACACCTTC
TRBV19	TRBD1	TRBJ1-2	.	CASNNRGYAGYTF	TGTGCCAGTAATAACAGGGGATATGCTGGCTACACCTTC
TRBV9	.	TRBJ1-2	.	CASSVGAGYGYTF	TGTGCCAGCAGCGTTGGGGCTGGGTATGGCTACACCTTC
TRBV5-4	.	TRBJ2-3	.	CASSSRRGTDTQYF	TGTGCCAGCAGCTCCCGGCGGGGCACAGATACGCAGTATTTT
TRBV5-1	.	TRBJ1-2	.	CASSFDSDYGYTF	TGCGCCAGCAGCTTTGACAGTGACTATGGCTACACCTTC
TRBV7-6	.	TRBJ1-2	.	CASSLGRETAQTF	TGTGCCAGCAGCTTAGGTCGAGAGACTGCCCAAACCTTC
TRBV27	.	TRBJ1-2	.	CASSLTVTNYGYTF	TGTGCCAGCAGTCTTACAGTCACCAACTATGGCTACACCTTC
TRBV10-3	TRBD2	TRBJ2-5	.	CAISDPAGVEETQYF	TGTGCCATCAGTGATCCAGCGGGAGTCGAAGAGACCCAGTACTTC
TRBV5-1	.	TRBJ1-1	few	CATRPGQLNTEAFF	TGCGCCACCAGACCGGGACAACTAAACACTGAAGCTTTCTTT
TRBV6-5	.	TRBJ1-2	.	CASSYSFVGGNYGYTF	TGTGCCAGCAGTTACTCATTTGTCGGAGGGAACTATGGCTACACCTTC
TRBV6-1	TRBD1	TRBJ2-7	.	CASTLRTGRYEQYF	TGTGCCAGCACCCTTCGGACAGGGAGGTACGAGCAGTACTTC
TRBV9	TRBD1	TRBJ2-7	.	CASSPLTGAVSHEQYF	TGTGCCAGCAGCCCACTCACAGGGGCGGTGAGCCACGAGCAGTACTTC
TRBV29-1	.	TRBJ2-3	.	CSVEVGDTQYF	TGCAGCGTTGAGGTTGGGGATACGCAGTATTTT
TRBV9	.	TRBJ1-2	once	CASSFQGLGYTF	TGTGCCAGCAGCTTCCAGGGACTGGGCTACACCTTC
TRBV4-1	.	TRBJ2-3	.	CASSQGPKRGSTDTQYF	TGCGCCAGCAGCCAAGGGCCCAAGCGAGGGAGCACAGATACGCAGTATTTT
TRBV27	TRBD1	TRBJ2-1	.	CASSSPGTGIGEQFF	TGTGCCAGCAGTTCCCCCGGGACAGGGATCGGTGAGCAGTTCTTC
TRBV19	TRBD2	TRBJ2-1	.	CASKRTSGFSYNEQFF	TGTGCCAGTAAGCGGACTAGCGGGTTCTCCTACAATGAGCAGTTCTTC
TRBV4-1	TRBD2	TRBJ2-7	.	CASSQDRREPRYEQYF	TGCGCCAGCAGCCAAGATCGGCGGGAGCCAAGATACGAGCAGTACTTC
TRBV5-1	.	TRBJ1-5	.	CASSPEGYSNQPQHF	TGCGCCAGCAGCCCCGAAGGTTATAGCAATCAGCCCCAGCATTTT
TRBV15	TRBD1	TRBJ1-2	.	CATSRIQGDRGYTF	TGTGCCACCAGCAGGATACAGGGGGATCGCGGCTACACCTTC
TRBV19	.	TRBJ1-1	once	CASSMTRDTEAFF	TGTGCCAGTAGTATGACGCGAGACACTGAAGCTTTCTTT
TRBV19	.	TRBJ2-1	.	CASSMSQGGVNEQFF	TGTGCCAGTAGTATGAGCCAGGGTGGAGTCAATGAGCAGTTCTTC
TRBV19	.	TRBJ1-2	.	CASSMQGFYGYTF	TGTGCCAGTAGTATGCAGGGATTCTATGGCTACACCTTC
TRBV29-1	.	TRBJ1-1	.	CSVDRMNTEAFF	TGCAGCGTTGACCGCATGAACACTGAAGCTTTCTTT
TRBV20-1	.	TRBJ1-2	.	CSGLSGDGYTF	TGCAGTGGGTTAAGCGGAGATGGCTACACCTTC
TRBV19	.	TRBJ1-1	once	CASSPRSVMNTEAFF	TGTGCCAGTAGCCCCCGGTCAGTGATGAACACTGAAGCTTTCTTT
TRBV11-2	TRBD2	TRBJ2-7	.	CASSGETSGQYF	TGTGCCAGCAGCGGTGAGACTAGCGGGCAGTACTTC
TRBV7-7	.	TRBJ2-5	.	CASSLGGSAETQYF	TGTGCCAGCAGCTTAGGGGGCTCAGCAGAGACCCAGTACTTC